This note documents a single TCR beta chain sequence. Its antigen is unknown. Base qualities were left out, and no much larger clone turns up one base away. The instrument was an Illumina NovaSeq 6000. cDNA libraries for TCRalpha and TCRbeta were prepared by 5'RACE using constant-segment primers, with sample barcodes and unique molecular identifiers added. Trizol reagent was used to extract RNA from every sample. Libraries were amplified in two PCR steps, with a second sample barcode and Illumina TruSeq adapters added in the second step. Sequencing of the libraries was done on an Illumina NovaSeq, producing 2 x 150 bp paired-end reads. As for the original processing: The reads were demultiplexed and collapsed into UMI-guided consensus sequences using migec v1.2.7. With mixcr v2.1.11, UMI consensuses were aligned to TRA and TRB V and J templates and assembled into clonotypes. A clonotype was counted as expanded or contracted only when both edgeR and NoisET called the clonotype significant, with the noise models trained on biological replicates. For edgeR calls, the thresholds were a false discovery rate-adjusted p below 0.01 and a log2 fold-change of 1. As an exploratory analysis of dynamics, PCA with hierarchical clustering was applied to max-normalized trajectories of the 1000 most abundant clonotypes. Separately sequenced CD4+ and CD8+ repertoires were used to assign the CD4 or CD8 phenotype of responding clones. Through fastp at Q25 and MiXCR, TCRdb rebuilt clones from the public reads, retaining in-frame beta chains. Each record represents a unique CDR3 protein, reported with the most common genes and DNA among its rows. The authors' filters were not applied to this entry. This sample lists under 400,000 distinct CDR3 sequences; over 25% were detected once. The leading ten clones occupy around an eighth of the sample.

Ficoll-Paque density gradient centrifugation was the method used to isolate PBMCs. This sample stems from a study of T-cell memory formation after mild COVID-19 (dated by TCRdb to about 2021). With respect to the entire study: Most TCR sequence clusters were specific to one of the two donors. T-cell clones expanding and contracting after mild COVID-19 in two donors were tracked by longitudinal TCRalpha and TCRbeta repertoire sequencing. The cohort comprised two young, previously healthy adult volunteers, one female and one male.

From its cysteine to its phenylalanine, the CDR3 spans 17 amino acids. CDR3 DNA is the only sequence kept; it has 51 bases, read in frame from the first base. The V end gives up 5 bases and the J end 1 base, leaving 11 bases in the junction not matched to a gene. CDR1 and CDR2 were assigned from the germline V gene (reference sequence) as SEHNR and FQNEAQ. The paper's findings and limits, for the study overall: From day 15 to 85, contracting clones showed balanced CD4/CD8 phenotypes, whereas a second wave of clones that expanded from day 15 to 37 leaned towards CD4+. Whether the second-wave clones peaking on day 37 were SARS-CoV-2 specific was not confirmed. Only two mild cases were covered by the study, and larger cohorts that include severe cases with pre-infection samples were considered necessary. Some responding clones were detected in pre-infection memory, which suggested that pre-existing cross-reactive memory T cells had joined the SARS-CoV-2 response. Contracting CD4+ clones were found mainly in CM and EM memory subsets, while CD8+ clones were enriched in EMRA.

This TCR came from an adult woman who had mild COVID-19 (a few samples of this study predate the infection). The sample titles of this study are shuffled in the database, so cell type and time point are left out; the donor was told from shared clones. The sequencing input was PBMCs or a T cell subset sorted from them (not recorded which). The V and J segments used are TRBV7-9 and TRBJ2-1, with 7 bases aligning to TRBD1. CDR3 region: CASSHPTGTDSYNEQFF. The sequence in DNA is TGTGCCAGCAGCCACCCAACCGGGACAGATTCCTACAATGAGCAGTTCTTC.